This T cell receptor beta chain was captured in a study of cytomegalovirus exposure and HLA in healthy donors. Study at large: In a previous analysis, about 100 million unique TCR beta sequences were found from about 190 million T cells. Study-level results: A prior analysis recorded that most TCR beta V segments were productive about 90% or about 30% of the time. Approximately 160 TCR beta chains were listed as cytomegalovirus-associated.

The PCR contained 60 Vbeta and 13 Jbeta primers. TCRdb's table, derived via immunoSEQ multiplex PCR, lists solely in-frame clones and lacks some. The repertoire has some 120,000 clones, around 75% of them found once; the top ten carry about 3%. This clone was observed a few times. Its specificity is not known. Losses at the gene ends were 1 base for V and 7 bases for J; bases not matched to a gene: 4. This CDR3 has 14 residues. Germline CDR1 GTSNPN, CDR2 SVGIG (reference sequence). The V gene is TRBV30, the J gene TRBJ1-5; 10 bases match TRBD1. What was sequenced was PBMCs. The sequence derives from a man aged 30 to 39 in good health and CMV-seronegative. In DNA, the CDR3 is TGTGCCTGGAGTGGAGGACAGGGGGGACAGCCCCAGCATTTT. It yields the protein CAWSGGQGGQPQHF.